This T cell receptor (beta chain) was sequenced during a study of control samples from healthy donors and cancer patients. Sequencing was performed with immunoSEQ multiplex PCR; in TCRdb, only in-frame clones are kept and a portion is missing. The table records tens of thousands of clones, less than 90% of them present only once. Germline CDR1 MNHEY, CDR2 SVGAGI. The CDR3 spans 14 residues. The V end lost 2 bases, the J end lost 0 bases, and 7 bases lay between the germline ends. This chain links TRBV6-5 with TRBJ1-1; D remains ambiguous. The TCR originated in a woman aged 65 to 85 in good health. Sequences were obtained from blood. The CDR3 spells CASSYDRLNTEAFF. The DNA for the CDR3 is TGTGCCAGCAGTTACGATAGGCTGAACACTGAAGCTTTCTTT.